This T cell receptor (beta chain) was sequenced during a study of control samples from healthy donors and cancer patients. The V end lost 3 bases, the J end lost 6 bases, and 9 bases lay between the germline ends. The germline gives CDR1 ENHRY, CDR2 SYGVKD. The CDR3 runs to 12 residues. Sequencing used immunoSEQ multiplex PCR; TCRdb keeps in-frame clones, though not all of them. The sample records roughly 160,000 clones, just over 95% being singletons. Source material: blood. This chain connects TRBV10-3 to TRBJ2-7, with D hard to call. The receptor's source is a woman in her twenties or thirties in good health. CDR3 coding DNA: TGTGCCATCAGTGAAGGGTCCGGCGAGCAGTACTTC. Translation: CAISEGSGEQYF.